Shown below are 13 T cell receptor beta chains from a single sample sequenced in a study of cytomegalovirus exposure and HLA in healthy donors. Vbeta (60) and Jbeta (13) primers were used in the PCR. Data came from immunoSEQ multiplex PCR; TCRdb stores just in-frame clones and leaves some out. The sample lists about 100,000 clones; 60% to 75% were seen once. Sample: PBMCs. The receptors were gathered from a man aged 50 to 59 in good health and CMV-seronegative.

The chain has TRBV5-6 and TRBJ2-2, with 7 bases identical to TRBD1. Germline CDR1 reads SGHDT; CDR2 reads YYEEEE. CDR3 length: 16 residues. The V gene end was trimmed by 2 bases and the J gene end by 6 bases; junction bases not matched to a gene: 10. The DNA for the CDR3 is TGTGCCAGCAGCTTCGTCGGGACAGCTGACGCCGGGGAGCTGTTTTTT. The encoded protein is CASSFVGTADAGELFF. Full variable domain (missing parts from reference TRBV5-6 and TRBJ2-2): DAGVTQSPTHLIKTRGQQVTLRCSPKSGHDTVSWYQQALGQGPQFIFQYYEEEERQRGNFPDRFSGHQFPNYSSELNVNALLLGDSALYLCASSFVGTADAGELFFGEGSRLTVL.

This clone was seen once. The chain couples TRBV7-2 to TRBJ2-3; 9 nucleotides match TRBD1. The CDR3 has 16 amino acids. Germline CDR1 SGHTA, CDR2 FQGNSA. The V gene end was trimmed by 4 bases and the J gene end by 4 bases; junction bases not matched to a gene: 9. The CDR3 coding sequence is TGTGCCAGCAGCTCCCGGAACACAGGGGGCCCAGATACGCAGTATTTT. Translating gives CASSSRNTGGPDTQYF.

The chain couples TRBV7-2 to TRBJ2-7, with 12 bases that match TRBD2. CDR3 size: 16 residues. Germline CDR1 SGHTA, CDR2 FQGNSA. The ends lost 8 bases at V and 4 bases at J; junction bases unmatched: 12. CDR3 nucleotide sequence: TGTGCCAGCGTCCCGACTAGCGGGGGCGTGGGGTACGAGCAGTACTTC. It encodes CASVPTSGGVGYEQYF.

The chain carries TRBV11-3 and TRBJ2-1; TRBD2 aligns across 10 bases. The V gene's germline CDR1 is SGHNT and CDR2 YENEEA. Losses at the gene ends were 1 base for V and 9 bases for J; bases not matched to a gene: 6. CDR3 length equals 15 residues. DNA for the CDR3: TGTGCCAGCAGCTTAGGGGTAGCGGGGGGACTTGAGCAGTTCTTC. As protein: CASSLGVAGGLEQFF. Drawing the rest from reference TRBV11-3 and TRBJ2-1, the complete variable domain is EAGVVQSPRYKIIEKKQPVAFWCNPISGHNTLYWYLQNLGQGPELLIRYENEEAVDDSQLPKDRFSAERLKGVDSTLKIQPAELGDSAVYLCASSLGVAGGLEQFFGPGTRLTVL.

The rearrangement uses TRBV5-1 and TRBJ1-2, with 11 bases matching TRBD1. The CDR3 length is 15 residues. The germline V gene encodes CDR1 SGHRS and CDR2 YFSETQ. Trimming at V came to 4 bases and at J to 8 bases, leaving 10 bases not matched to a gene. The CDR3 reads CASSVGQGAITGYTF. CDR3 sequence (DNA): TGCGCCAGCAGCGTAGGACAGGGGGCTATTACGGGCTACACCTTC.

V is TRBV7-3 and J is TRBJ2-3, with 8 bases identical to TRBD2. V shed 5 bases, J shed 3 bases, and the junction held 4 bases outside the gene matches. Germline loops: CDR1 SGHTA, CDR2 FQGTGA. This CDR3 spans 14 amino acids. The CDR3 nucleotides are TGTGCCAGCAGCCCCCAGCGGGGGACAGATACGCAGTATTTT. It is translated as CASSPQRGTDTQYF.

This clone was seen more than once but under ten times. V gene TRBV19 combines with J gene TRBJ2-2, with 8 positions matching TRBD1. This CDR3 is built from 15 residues. The V segment lost 4 bases and the J segment 3 bases; nucleotides outside the gene matches: 4. Germline V gene data show CDR1 as LNHDA and CDR2 as SQIVND (reference sequence). The CDR3 region is CASSNGQGDTGELFF. CDR3 DNA sequence: TGTGCCAGTAGTAACGGACAGGGTGACACCGGGGAGCTGTTTTTT.

This clone was observed a handful of times. This chain connects TRBV5-4 to TRBJ2-5; 8 bases are a match to TRBD1. The CDR3 is 15 amino acids. Per germline, CDR1 SGHNT and CDR2 YYREEE (reference sequence). The ends lost 0 bases at V and 5 bases at J; junction bases unmatched: 6. CDR3 in DNA: TGTGCCAGCAGCTTGGATCAGGGGGCTTTGGAGACCCAGTACTTC. Its translation is CASSLDQGALETQYF.

This clone is categorized as medium-sized. The genes are TRBV5-1 and TRBJ1-2, with TRBD1 as a possible D gene (6 bases). The CDR3 runs 15 residues. Germline CDR1 and CDR2: SGHRS and YFSETQ. V gave up 3 bases and J gave up 0 bases, with 12 bases separating them. The CDR3 bases are TGCGCCAGCAGCTACTTACAGGGTCCTAACTATGGCTACACCTTC. Translation gives CASSYLQGPNYGYTF.

The V gene is TRBV6-6, the J gene TRBJ1-1; possible D gene TRBD1, 6 bases. Per germline, CDR1 MNHNY and CDR2 SVGAGI (reference sequence). Trimming shortened V by 6 bases and J by 0 bases, and 11 bases separated the two germline ends. The CDR3 sequence is 14 residues long. The CDR3 nucleotides read TGTGCCAGCAGGGGCGGACAGATGAACACTGAAGCTTTCTTT. Protein: CASRGGQMNTEAFF.

This chain links TRBV6-1 with TRBJ2-7, with TRBD1 matching 9 bases. The CDR3 contains 13 residues. The junction had 4 bases not matched to a gene; V was cut back by 5 bases and J by 5 bases. CDR1 is MNHNS, CDR2 SASEGT, per germline. CDR3 DNA sequence: TGTGCCAGCAGTTTTGGACAGGGGAACGAGCAGTACTTC. This codes for CASSFGQGNEQYF.

CDR3 nucleotide sequence: TGTGCCAGCAGCCCCGACAGGGGGGGGACCTACGAGCAGTACTTC. Residues: CASSPDRGGTYEQYF. The chain uses TRBV7-2 and TRBJ2-7; 9 bases map to TRBD1. Germline V gene sequence: CDR1 SGHTA, CDR2 FQGNSA. Trimming at V came to 5 bases and at J to 2 bases, leaving 7 bases not matched to a gene. The CDR3 runs to 15 residues.

The chain carries TRBV2 and TRBJ2-7; 9 bases map to TRBD1. The CDR3 sequence is 16 residues long. Germline V gene data show CDR1 as SNHLY and CDR2 as FYNNEI. With 7 bases clipped from V and 2 bases from J, the junction kept 12 bases outside the gene matches. Here the CDR3 reads CASKYAGTGLTYEQYF. DNA for the CDR3: TGTGCCAGCAAATACGCCGGGACAGGGCTTACCTACGAGCAGTACTTC.